This record covers a single TCR beta chain. Germline values: CDR1 SGHRS, CDR2 YFSETQ. The CDR3 is made up of 15 amino acids. The trim removed 3 bases at V and 4 bases at J, leaving 5 bases unmatched. Authors' methods: It was from reference gene primer amplification that nucleated cell counts were estimated. Data came from immunoSEQ multiplex PCR; TCRdb stores just in-frame clones and leaves some out. Clonal size and the V and J genes are those of that table, whereas D and trimming came from the DNA. The sample records fewer than 350,000 clones, 70% to 90% being singletons. The data originate from a study of blood T cell repertoires in COVID-19. Study details: Samples representing acute and convalescent COVID-19 were sourced from the United States, Italy and Spain. PBMCs, B-cell-depleted T cells, or T cells were the source of the cDNA or gDNA that made up the material.

This rearrangement joins TRBV5-1 to TRBJ2-1; 9 bases match TRBD2. Material for sequencing was peripheral blood. The source of this sequence is a human donor in a cohort sampled during active COVID-19. The CDR3 DNA reads TGCGCCAGCAGCTCCGGGACTAGCTCGTACAATGAGCAGTTCTTC. This sequence encodes CASSSGTSSYNEQFF.